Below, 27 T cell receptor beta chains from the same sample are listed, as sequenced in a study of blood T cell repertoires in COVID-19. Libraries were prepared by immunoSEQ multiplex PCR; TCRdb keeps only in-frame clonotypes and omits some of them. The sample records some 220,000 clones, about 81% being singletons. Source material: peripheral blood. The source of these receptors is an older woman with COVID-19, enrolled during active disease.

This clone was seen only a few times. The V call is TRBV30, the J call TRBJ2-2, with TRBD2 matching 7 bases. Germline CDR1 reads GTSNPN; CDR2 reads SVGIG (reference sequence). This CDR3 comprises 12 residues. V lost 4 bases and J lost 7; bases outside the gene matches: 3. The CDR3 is CAWKAGDGELFF. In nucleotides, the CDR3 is TGTGCCTGGAAGGCGGGGGACGGGGAGCTGTTTTTT. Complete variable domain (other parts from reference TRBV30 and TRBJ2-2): SQTIHQWPATLVQPVGSPLSLECTVEGTSNPNLYWYRQAAGRGLQLLFYSVGIGQISSEVPQNLSASRPQDRQFILSSKKLLLSDSGFYLCAWKAGDGELFFGEGSRLTVL.

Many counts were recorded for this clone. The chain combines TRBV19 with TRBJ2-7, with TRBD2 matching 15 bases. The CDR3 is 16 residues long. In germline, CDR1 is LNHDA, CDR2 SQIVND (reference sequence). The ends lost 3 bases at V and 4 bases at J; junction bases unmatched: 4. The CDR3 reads CASSMGLAGGGYEQYF. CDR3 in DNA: TGTGCCAGTAGTATGGGACTAGCGGGAGGCGGGTACGAGCAGTACTTC.

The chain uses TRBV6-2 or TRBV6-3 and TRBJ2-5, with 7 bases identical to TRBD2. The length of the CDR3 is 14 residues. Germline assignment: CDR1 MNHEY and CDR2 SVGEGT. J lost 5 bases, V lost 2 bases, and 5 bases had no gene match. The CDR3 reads CASSYAGAEETQYF. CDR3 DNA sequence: TGTGCCAGCAGTTACGCGGGAGCGGAGGAGACCCAGTACTTC.

CDR3 loop: CASSLIAGAYNEQFF. The CDR3 DNA follows: TGCGCCAGCAGCTTGATTGCGGGAGCGTACAATGAGCAGTTCTTC. The chain combines TRBV5-1 with TRBJ2-1; 7 nucleotides line up with TRBD2. Germline values: CDR1 SGHRS, CDR2 YFSETQ. The CDR3 has 15 residues. V gave up 1 base and J gave up 4 bases; unmatched junction bases: 5.

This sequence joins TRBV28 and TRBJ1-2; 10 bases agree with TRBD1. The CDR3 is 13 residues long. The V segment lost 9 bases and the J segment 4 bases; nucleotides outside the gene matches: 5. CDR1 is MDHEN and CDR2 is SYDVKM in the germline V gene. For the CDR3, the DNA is TGTGCCAGTCGGGACAGGGGCTTCTATGGCTACACCTTC. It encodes CASRDRGFYGYTF.

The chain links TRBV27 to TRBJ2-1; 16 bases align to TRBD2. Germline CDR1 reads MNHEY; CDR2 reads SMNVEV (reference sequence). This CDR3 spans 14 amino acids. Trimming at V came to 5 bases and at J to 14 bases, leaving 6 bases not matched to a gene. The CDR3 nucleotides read TGTGCCAGCAGTCCCCCGGGACTAGCGGGAGGGGAGTTCTTC. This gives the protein CASSPPGLAGGEFF.

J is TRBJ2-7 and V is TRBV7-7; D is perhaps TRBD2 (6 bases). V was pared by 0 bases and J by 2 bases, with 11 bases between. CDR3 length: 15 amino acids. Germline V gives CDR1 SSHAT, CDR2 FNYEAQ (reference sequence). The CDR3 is CASSLASGSAYEQYF. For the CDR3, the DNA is TGTGCCAGCAGCTTAGCTAGCGGATCTGCCTACGAGCAGTACTTC.

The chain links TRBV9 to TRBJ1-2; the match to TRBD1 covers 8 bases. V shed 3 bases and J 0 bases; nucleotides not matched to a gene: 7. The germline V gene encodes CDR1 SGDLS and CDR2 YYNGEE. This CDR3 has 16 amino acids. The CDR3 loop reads CASSAQQGGTNYGYTF. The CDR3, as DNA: TGTGCCAGCAGCGCCCAACAGGGGGGGACTAACTATGGCTACACCTTC.

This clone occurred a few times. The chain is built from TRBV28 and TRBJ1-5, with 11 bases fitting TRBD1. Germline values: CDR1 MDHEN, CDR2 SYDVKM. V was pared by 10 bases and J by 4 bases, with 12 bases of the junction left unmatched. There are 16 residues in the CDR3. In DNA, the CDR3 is TGTGCCACCCTATCCTCCGGGACAGGGGGTAATCAGCCCCAGCATTTT. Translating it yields CATLSSGTGGNQPQHF.

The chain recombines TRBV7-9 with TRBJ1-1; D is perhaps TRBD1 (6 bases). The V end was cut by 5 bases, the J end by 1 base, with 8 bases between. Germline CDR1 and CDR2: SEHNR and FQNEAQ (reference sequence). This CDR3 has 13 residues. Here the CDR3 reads CASSKQGNTEAFF. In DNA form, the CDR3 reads TGTGCCAGCAGCAAACAGGGGAACACTGAAGCTTTCTTT. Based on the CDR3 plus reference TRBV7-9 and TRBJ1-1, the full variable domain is DTGVSQNPRHKITKRGQNVTFRCDPISEHNRLYWYRQTLGQGPEFLTYFQNEAQLEKSRLLSDRFSAERPKGSFSTLEIQRTEQGDSAMYLCASSKQGNTEAFFGQGTRLTVV.

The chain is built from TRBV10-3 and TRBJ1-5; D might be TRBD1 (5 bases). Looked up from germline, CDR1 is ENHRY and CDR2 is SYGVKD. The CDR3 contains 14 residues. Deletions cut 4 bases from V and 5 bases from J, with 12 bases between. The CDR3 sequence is CAISGWGVDQPQHF. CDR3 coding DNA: TGTGCCATCAGTGGATGGGGGGTAGATCAGCCCCAGCATTTT.

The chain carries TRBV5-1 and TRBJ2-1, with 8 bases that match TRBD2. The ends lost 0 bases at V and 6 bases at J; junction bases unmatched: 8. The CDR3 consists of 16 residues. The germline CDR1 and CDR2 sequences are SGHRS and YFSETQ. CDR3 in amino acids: CASSLVSGSPGNEQFF. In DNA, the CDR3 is TGCGCCAGCAGCTTGGTAAGCGGGAGCCCCGGCAATGAGCAGTTCTTC.

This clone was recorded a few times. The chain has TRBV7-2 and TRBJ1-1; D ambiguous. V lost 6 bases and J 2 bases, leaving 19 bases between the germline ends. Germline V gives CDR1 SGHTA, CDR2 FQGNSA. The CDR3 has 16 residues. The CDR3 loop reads CASRRGPRLPNTEAFF. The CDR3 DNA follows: TGTGCCAGCAGGCGAGGTCCGCGACTCCCAAACACTGAAGCTTTCTTT.

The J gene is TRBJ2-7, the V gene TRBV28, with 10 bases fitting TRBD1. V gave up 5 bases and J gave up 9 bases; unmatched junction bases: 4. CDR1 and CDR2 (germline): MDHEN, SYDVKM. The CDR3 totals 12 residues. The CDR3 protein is CASSPRTGGQYF. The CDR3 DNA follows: TGTGCCAGCAGTCCAAGGACAGGGGGGCAGTACTTC. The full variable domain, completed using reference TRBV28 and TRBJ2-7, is DVKVTQSSRYLVKRTGEKVFLECVQDMDHENMFWYRQDPGLGLRLIYFSYDVKMKEKGDIPEGYSVSREKKERFSLILESASTNQTSMYLCASSPRTGGQYFGPGTRLTVT.

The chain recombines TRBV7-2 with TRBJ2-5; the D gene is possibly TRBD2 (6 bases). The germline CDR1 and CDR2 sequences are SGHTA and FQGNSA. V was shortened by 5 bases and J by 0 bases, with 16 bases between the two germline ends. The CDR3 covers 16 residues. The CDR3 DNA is TGTGCCAGCAGCCAGGGTGGGACTGTGTACCAAGAGACCCAGTACTTC. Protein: CASSQGGTVYQETQYF.

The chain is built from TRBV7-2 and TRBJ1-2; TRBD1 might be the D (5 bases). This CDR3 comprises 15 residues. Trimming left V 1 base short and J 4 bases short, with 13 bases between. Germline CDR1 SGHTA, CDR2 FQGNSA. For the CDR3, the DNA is TGTGCCAGCAGCTTAGATCCCCAGGGACTCTATGGCTACACCTTC. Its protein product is CASSLDPQGLYGYTF.

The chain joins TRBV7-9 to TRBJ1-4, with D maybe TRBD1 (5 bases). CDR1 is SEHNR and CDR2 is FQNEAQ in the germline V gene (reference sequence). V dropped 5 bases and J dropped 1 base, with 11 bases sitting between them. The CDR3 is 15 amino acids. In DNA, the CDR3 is TGTGCCAGCAGCGATATAGGGGTAACTAATGAAAAACTGTTTTTT. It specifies CASSDIGVTNEKLFF.

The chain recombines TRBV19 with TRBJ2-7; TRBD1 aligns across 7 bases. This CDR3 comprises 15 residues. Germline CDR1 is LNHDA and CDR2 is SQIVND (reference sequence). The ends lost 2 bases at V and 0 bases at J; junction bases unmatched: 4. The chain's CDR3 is CASSIKGDSSYEQYF. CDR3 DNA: TGTGCCAGTAGTATAAAGGGGGACAGCTCCTACGAGCAGTACTTC.

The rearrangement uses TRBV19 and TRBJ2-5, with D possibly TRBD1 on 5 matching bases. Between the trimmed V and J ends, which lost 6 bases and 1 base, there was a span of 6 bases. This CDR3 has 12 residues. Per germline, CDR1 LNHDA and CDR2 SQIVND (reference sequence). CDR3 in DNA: TGTGCCAGTAGCCAGGGCCAAGAGACCCAGTACTTC. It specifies CASSQGQETQYF.

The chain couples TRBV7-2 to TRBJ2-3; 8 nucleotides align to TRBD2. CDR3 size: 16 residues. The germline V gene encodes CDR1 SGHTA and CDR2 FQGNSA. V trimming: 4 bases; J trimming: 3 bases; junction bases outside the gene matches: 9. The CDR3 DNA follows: TGTGCCAGCAGCTCGTTAGCGGGGAGCGGGACAGATACGCAGTATTTT. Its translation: CASSSLAGSGTDTQYF.

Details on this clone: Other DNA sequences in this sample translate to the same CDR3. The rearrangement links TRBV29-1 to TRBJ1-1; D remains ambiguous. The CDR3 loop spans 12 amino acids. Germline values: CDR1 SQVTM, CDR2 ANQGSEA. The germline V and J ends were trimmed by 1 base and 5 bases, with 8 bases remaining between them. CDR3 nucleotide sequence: TGCAGCGTTGAAGGGCTCGGGACTGAAGCTTTCTTT. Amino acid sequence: CSVEGLGTEAFF.

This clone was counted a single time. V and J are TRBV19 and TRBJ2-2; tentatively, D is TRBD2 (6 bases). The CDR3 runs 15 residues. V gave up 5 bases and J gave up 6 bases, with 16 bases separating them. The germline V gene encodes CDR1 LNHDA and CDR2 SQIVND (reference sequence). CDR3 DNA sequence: TGTGCCAGTAGTGCCGGGACTCAGAAGCCCGGGGAGCTGTTTTTT. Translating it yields CASSAGTQKPGELFF. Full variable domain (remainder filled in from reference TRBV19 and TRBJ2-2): DGGITQSPKYLFRKEGQNVTLSCEQNLNHDAMYWYRQDPGQGLRLIYYSQIVNDFQKGDIAEGYSVSREKKESFPLTVTSAQKNPTAFYLCASSAGTQKPGELFFGEGSRLTVL.

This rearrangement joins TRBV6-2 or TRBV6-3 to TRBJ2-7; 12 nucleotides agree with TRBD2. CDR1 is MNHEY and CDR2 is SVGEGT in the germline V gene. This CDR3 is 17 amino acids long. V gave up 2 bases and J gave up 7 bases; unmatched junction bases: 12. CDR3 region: CASSYELAGGVSREQYF. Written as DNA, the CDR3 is TGTGCCAGCAGTTACGAACTAGCGGGAGGAGTAAGTCGGGAGCAGTACTTC.

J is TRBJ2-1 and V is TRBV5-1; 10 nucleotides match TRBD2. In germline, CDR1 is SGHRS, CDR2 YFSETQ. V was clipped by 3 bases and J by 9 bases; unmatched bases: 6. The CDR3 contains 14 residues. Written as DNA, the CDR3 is TGCGCCAGCAGCTGGGGTCTAGCGGGAGTTGAGCAGTTCTTC. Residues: CASSWGLAGVEQFF. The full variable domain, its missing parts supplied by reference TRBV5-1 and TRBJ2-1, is KAGVTQTPRYLIKTRGQQVTLSCSPISGHRSVSWYQQTPGQGLQFLFEYFSETQRNKGNFPGRFSGRQFSNSRSEMNVSTLELGDSALYLCASSWGLAGVEQFFGPGTRLTVL.

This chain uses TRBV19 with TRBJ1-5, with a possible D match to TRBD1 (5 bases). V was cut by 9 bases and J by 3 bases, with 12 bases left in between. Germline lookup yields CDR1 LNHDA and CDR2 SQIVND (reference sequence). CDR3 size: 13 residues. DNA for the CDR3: TGTGCCAGCCATGACAGCCCCAATCAGCCCCAGCATTTT. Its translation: CASHDSPNQPQHF. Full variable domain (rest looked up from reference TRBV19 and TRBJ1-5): DGGITQSPKYLFRKEGQNVTLSCEQNLNHDAMYWYRQDPGQGLRLIYYSQIVNDFQKGDIAEGYSVSREKKESFPLTVTSAQKNPTAFYLCASHDSPNQPQHFGDGTRLSIL.

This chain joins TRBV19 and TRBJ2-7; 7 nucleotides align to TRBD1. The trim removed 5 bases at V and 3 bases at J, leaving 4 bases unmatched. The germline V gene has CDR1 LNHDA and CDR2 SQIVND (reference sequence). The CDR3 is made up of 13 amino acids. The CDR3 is CASSQTGFYEQYF. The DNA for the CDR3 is TGTGCCAGTAGTCAGACAGGGTTCTACGAGCAGTACTTC.

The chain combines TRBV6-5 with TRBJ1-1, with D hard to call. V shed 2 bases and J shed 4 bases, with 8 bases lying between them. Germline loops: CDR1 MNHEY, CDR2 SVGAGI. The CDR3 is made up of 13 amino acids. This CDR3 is CASSYREGTEAFF. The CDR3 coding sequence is TGTGCCAGCAGTTACAGGGAGGGCACTGAAGCTTTCTTT.